This note documents a single T cell receptor (beta chain) sequence. Its specificity is not known. The data originate from a study of cytomegalovirus exposure and HLA in healthy donors. The germline V gene has CDR1 SGHRS and CDR2 YFSETQ. V dropped 4 bases and J dropped 4; count of bases not matched to a gene: 4. The length of the CDR3 is 14 residues. Overall study results and limits: Later on, a genetic analysis was performed. It linked a missense variant in DCLRE1C with V- and J-gene trimming of TCR beta. Per published reports, the classifier diagnosed cytomegalovirus status with high specificity and sensitivity. There were reportedly fewer N-insertions in an Asian-associated ancestry cluster than the roughly 670-donor mean, in a later analysis. The majority of TCR sequences were rare, yet some public TCRs appeared in many donors.

The study ran its PCR with 60 Vbeta and 13 Jbeta primers. TCRdb's table, derived via immunoSEQ multiplex PCR, lists solely in-frame clones and lacks some. The table lists more than 100,000 clones, around 80% of them singletons. This TCR came from a female donor in good health and CMV-seropositive. Input material: PBMCs. The chain combines TRBV5-1 with TRBJ2-2; 7 bases agree with TRBD1. DNA of the CDR3: TGCGCCAGCAGCCCCCGACAGGGCACCGGGGAGCTGTTTTTT. Protein product: CASSPRQGTGELFF. Complete variable domain (other parts from reference TRBV5-1 and TRBJ2-2): KAGVTQTPRYLIKTRGQQVTLSCSPISGHRSVSWYQQTPGQGLQFLFEYFSETQRNKGNFPGRFSGRQFSNSRSEMNVSTLELGDSALYLCASSPRQGTGELFFGEGSRLTVL.